Below, one T cell receptor beta chain is given with its context. Its target is unknown. These data are taken from a study of cytomegalovirus exposure and HLA in healthy donors. Whole-study results and caveats: Prior analysis indicated that the majority of TCR beta V segments exhibited productivity approximately 87% or approximately 30% of the time.

Primers: 60 Vbeta forward and 13 Jbeta reverse. The assay was immunoSEQ multiplex PCR, and TCRdb's table has in-frame clones only and misses some. The table has under 150,000 clones, 82% seen once. There are 18 residues in the CDR3. Trimming took off 1 base at V and 7 bases at J, with 22 bases between the two ends. Germline V gives CDR1 SEHNR, CDR2 FQNEAQ (reference sequence). The source of this sequence is a woman aged 18-29 years in good health and CMV-seronegative. This chain uses TRBV7-9 with TRBJ2-2, with D perhaps TRBD2 (5 bases). Input material: PBMCs. DNA for the CDR3: TGTGCCAGCAGCTTAGATTTGGCGGAGGATAAAAGTGTCGGGGAGCTGTTTTTT. Its protein product is CASSLDLAEDKSVGELFF. The full variable domain, completed using reference TRBV7-9 and TRBJ2-2, is DTGVSQNPRHKITKRGQNVTFRCDPISEHNRLYWYRQTLGQGPEFLTYFQNEAQLEKSRLLSDRFSAERPKGSFSTLEIQRTEQGDSAMYLCASSLDLAEDKSVGELFFGEGSRLTVL.